The present entry profiles one T cell receptor (beta chain) with its context. This entry belongs to a study of T cells in Graves' hyperthyroidism and ophthalmopathy. Unmatched junction bases numbered 6, after V lost 5 bases and J lost 4 bases. From germline, CDR1 is SEHNR and CDR2 FQNEAQ (reference sequence). The CDR3 totals 15 residues. From RNA transcripts, TCR beta CDR3 regions were amplified. HTBI primers drove first-round RT-PCR of the TCR CDR3. TCRdb fed the multiplex PCR reads into MiXCR, producing one record per CDR3 protein. The sample lists some 560,000 distinct CDR3 sequences; 14% were seen once.

The V call is TRBV7-9, the J call TRBJ2-5, with 11 bases fitting TRBD2. The clonotype comes from a woman aged 35 to 49 with Graves' hyperthyroidism. The material sequenced was blood. The CDR3 sequence: CASSTSGSAGETQYF. Here the CDR3 DNA reads TGTGCCAGCAGCACTAGCGGGAGTGCCGGAGAGACCCAGTACTTC. Looking up the rest from reference TRBV7-9 and TRBJ2-5 gives the full variable domain: DTGVSQNPRHKITKRGQNVTFRCDPISEHNRLYWYRQTLGQGPEFLTYFQNEAQLEKSRLLSDRFSAERPKGSFSTLEIQRTEQGDSAMYLCASSTSGSAGETQYFGPGTRLLVL.